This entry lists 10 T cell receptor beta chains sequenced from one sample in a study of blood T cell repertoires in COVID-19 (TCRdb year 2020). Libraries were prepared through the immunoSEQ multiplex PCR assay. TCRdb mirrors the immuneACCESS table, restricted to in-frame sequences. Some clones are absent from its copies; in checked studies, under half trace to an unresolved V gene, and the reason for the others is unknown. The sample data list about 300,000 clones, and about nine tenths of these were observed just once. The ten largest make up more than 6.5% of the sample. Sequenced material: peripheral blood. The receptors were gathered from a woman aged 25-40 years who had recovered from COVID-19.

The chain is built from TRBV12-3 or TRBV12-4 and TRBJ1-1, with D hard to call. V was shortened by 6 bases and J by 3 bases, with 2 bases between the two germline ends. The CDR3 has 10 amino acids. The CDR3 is CASSYTEAFF. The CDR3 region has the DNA TGTGCCAGCAGCTACACTGAAGCTTTCTTT.

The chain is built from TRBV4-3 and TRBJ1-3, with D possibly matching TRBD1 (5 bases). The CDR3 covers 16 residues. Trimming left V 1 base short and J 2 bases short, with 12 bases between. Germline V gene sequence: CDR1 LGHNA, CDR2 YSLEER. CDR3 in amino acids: CASSQGARATGNTIYF. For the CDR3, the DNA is TGCGCCAGCAGCCAAGGAGCCAGGGCGACTGGAAACACCATATATTTT.

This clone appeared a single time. In DNA form, the CDR3 reads TGTGCCAGCAGCTCCGGAGGGCGCACAGCAATTAATTCACCCCTCCACTTT. Encoded protein: CASSSGGRTAINSPLHF. The V and J genes are TRBV5-4 and TRBJ1-6; D remains unclear. Germline CDR1 is SGHNT and CDR2 is YYREEE (reference sequence). Trimming shortened V by 3 bases and J by 6 bases, and 19 bases separated the two germline ends. The CDR3 runs 17 residues.

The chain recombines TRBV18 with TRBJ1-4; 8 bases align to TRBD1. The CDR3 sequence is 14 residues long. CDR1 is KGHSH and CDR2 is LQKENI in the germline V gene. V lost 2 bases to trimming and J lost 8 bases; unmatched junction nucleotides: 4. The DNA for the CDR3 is TGTGCCAGCTCACCAGGACAGGGCCCGGAAAAACTGTTTTTT. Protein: CASSPGQGPEKLFF.

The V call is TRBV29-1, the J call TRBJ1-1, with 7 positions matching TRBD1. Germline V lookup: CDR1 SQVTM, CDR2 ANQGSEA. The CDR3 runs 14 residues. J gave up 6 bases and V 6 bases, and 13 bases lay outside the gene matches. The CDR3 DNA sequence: TGCAGCGTCGCCACACAGGGGTCTTTCCCTGAAGCTTTCTTT. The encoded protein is CSVATQGSFPEAFF.

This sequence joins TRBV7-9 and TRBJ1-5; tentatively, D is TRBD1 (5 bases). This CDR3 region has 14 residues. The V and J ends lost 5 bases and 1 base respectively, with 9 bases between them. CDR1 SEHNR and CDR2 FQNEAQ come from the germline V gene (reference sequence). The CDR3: CASSPGISNQPQHF. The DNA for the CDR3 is TGTGCCAGCAGCCCAGGGATAAGCAATCAGCCCCAGCATTTT.

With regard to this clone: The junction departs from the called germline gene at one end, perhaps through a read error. CDR3 amino acids: CASRIAGKAYNEQFF. The CDR3 nucleotides read TGTGCCAGTAGGATAGCGGGGAAAGCCTACAATGAGCAGTTCTTC. This rearrangement joins TRBV19 to TRBJ2-1; 8 nucleotides agree with TRBD2. The CDR3 runs 15 residues. Per germline, CDR1 LNHDA and CDR2 SQIVND (reference sequence).

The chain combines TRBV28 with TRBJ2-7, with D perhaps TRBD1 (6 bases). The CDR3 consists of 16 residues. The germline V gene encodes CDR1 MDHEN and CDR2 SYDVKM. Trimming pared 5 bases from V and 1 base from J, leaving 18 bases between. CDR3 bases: TGTGCCAGCAGTCATCCCCAGGAACAGGGATCCTACGAGCAGTACTTC. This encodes CASSHPQEQGSYEQYF. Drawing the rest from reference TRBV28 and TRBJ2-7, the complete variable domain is DVKVTQSSRYLVKRTGEKVFLECVQDMDHENMFWYRQDPGLGLRLIYFSYDVKMKEKGDIPEGYSVSREKKERFSLILESASTNQTSMYLCASSHPQEQGSYEQYFGPGTRLTVT.

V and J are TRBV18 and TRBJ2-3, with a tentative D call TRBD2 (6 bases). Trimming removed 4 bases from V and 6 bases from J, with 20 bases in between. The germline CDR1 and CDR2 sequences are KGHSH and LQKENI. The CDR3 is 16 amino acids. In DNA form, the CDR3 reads TGTGCCAGCTCACGCTTGCGGGGAGACAGCCCGGATACGCAGTATTTT. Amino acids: CASSRLRGDSPDTQYF.

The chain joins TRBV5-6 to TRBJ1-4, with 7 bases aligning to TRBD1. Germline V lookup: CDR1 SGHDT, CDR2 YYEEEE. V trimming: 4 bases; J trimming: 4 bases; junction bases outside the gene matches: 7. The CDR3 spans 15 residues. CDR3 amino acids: CASSAWTGVNEKLFF. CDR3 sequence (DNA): TGTGCCAGCAGCGCGTGGACAGGCGTTAATGAAAAACTGTTTTTT. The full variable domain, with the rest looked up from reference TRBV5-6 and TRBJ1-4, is DAGVTQSPTHLIKTRGQQVTLRCSPKSGHDTVSWYQQALGQGPQFIFQYYEEEERQRGNFPDRFSGHQFPNYSSELNVNALLLGDSALYLCASSAWTGVNEKLFFGSGTQLSVL.